This entry is about one T cell receptor beta chain. Its cognate antigen is unknown. The record originates from a study of T cell responses to AZD1222 COVID-19 vaccine. Study-level points and caveats: At baseline, seropositivity was found in only five or six AZD1222 recipients. White British ancestry dominated among donors, who included more females, and clonal diversity was possibly underestimated.

V was clipped by 1 base and J by 5 bases, with 11 bases between them. This CDR3 region has 14 residues. Germline V gene sequence: CDR1 SEHNR, CDR2 FQNEAQ (reference sequence). Method: immunoSEQ multiplex PCR; TCRdb's copy keeps in-frame clones and lacks some. Of some 150,000 clones listed, about 90% are singletons. The V gene is TRBV7-9, the J gene TRBJ1-1; no reliable D call. The receptor was derived from an adult in good health. The sample in question was peripheral blood, obtained on day 0 of AZD1222 vaccination. CDR3 loop: CASSLGAQITEAFF. CDR3 nucleotides: TGTGCCAGCAGCTTAGGGGCCCAAATTACTGAAGCTTTCTTT.